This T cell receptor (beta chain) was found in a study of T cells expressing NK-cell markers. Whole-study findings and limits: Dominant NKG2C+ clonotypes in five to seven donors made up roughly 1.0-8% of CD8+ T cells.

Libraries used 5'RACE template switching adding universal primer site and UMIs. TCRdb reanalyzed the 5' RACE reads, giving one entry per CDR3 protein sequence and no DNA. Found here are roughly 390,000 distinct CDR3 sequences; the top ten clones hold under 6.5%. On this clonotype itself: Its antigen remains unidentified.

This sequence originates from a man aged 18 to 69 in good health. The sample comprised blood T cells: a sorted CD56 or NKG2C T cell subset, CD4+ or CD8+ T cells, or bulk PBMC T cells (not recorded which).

The CDR3 protein is CASSLVQGASGANVLTF. This chain joins TRBV11-2 and TRBJ2-6; TCRdb returns TRBD1, unconfirmable since there is no DNA. The germline V gene encodes CDR1 SGHAT and CDR2 FQNNGV. This CDR3 spans 17 amino acids.